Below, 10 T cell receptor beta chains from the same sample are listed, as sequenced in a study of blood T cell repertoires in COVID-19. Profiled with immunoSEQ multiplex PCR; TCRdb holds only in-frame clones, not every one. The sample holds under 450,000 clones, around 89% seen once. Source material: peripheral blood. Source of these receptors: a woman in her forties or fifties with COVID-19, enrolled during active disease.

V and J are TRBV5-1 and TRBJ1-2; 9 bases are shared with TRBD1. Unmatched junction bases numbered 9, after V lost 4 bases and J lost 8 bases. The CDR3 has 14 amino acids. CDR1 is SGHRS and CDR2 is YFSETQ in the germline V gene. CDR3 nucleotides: TGCGCCAGCAGCCTCGACGGGACAGGGCGAGGCTACACCTTC. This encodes CASSLDGTGRGYTF.

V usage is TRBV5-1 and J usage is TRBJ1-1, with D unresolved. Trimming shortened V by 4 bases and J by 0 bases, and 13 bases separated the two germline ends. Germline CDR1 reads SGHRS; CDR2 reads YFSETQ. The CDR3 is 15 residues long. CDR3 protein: CASSGSPTMNTEAFF. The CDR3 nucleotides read TGCGCCAGCAGCGGGAGCCCCACCATGAACACTGAAGCTTTCTTT. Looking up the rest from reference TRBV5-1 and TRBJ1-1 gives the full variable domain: KAGVTQTPRYLIKTRGQQVTLSCSPISGHRSVSWYQQTPGQGLQFLFEYFSETQRNKGNFPGRFSGRQFSNSRSEMNVSTLELGDSALYLCASSGSPTMNTEAFFGQGTRLTVV.

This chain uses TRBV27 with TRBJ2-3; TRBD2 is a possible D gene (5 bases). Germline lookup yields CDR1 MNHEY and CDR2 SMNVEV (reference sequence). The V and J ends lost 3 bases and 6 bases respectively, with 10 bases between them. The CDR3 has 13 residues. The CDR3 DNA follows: TGTGCCAGCAGTTTCCGGGGAAAGGATACGCAGTATTTT. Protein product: CASSFRGKDTQYF.

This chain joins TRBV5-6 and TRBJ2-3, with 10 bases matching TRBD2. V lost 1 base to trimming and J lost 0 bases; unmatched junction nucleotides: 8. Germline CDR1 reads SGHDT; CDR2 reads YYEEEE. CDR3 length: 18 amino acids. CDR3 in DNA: TGTGCCAGCAGCTTGTCTAGCGGGGGAGATTCTAGCACAGATACGCAGTATTTT. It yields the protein CASSLSSGGDSSTDTQYF.

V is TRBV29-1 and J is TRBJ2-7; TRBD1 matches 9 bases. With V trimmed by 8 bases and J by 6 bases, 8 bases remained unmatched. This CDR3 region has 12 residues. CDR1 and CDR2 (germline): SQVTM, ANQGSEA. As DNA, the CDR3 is TGCAGCATCGGGACAGGGTCGAGCGAGCAGTACTTC. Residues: CSIGTGSSEQYF.

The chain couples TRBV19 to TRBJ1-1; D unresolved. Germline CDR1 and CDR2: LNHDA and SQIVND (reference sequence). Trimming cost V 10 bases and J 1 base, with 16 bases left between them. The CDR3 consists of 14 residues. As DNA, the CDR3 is TGTGCCACGTCCGTCTCCGGTTGGAACACTGAAGCTTTCTTT. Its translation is CATSVSGWNTEAFF.

The CDR3 loop is CASSLRRQGAYGYTF. The DNA for the CDR3 is TGTGCCAGCAGTCTCAGACGACAGGGGGCCTATGGCTACACCTTC. This rearrangement joins TRBV27 to TRBJ1-2, with 10 bases matching TRBD1. Trimming took 5 bases from V and 4 from J; bases not matched to a gene: 7. This CDR3 is built from 15 residues. Germline values: CDR1 MNHEY, CDR2 SMNVEV (reference sequence).

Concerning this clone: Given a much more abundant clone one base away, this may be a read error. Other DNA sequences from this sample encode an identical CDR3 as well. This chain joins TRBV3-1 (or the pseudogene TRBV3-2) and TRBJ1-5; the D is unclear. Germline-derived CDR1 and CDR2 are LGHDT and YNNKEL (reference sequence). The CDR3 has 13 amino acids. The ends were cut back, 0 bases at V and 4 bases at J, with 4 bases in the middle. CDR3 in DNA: TGTGCCAGCAGCCAAGACGTGAATCAGCCCCAGCATTTT. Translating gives CASSQDVNQPQHF.

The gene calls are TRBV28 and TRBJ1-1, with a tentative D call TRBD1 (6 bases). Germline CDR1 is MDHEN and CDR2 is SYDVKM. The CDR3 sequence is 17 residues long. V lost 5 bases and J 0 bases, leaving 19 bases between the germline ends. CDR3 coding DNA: TGTGCCAGCAGTCCCGGACAGACAACCTTCGTGAACACTGAAGCTTTCTTT. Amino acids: CASSPGQTTFVNTEAFF. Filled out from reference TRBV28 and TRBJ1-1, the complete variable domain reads DVKVTQSSRYLVKRTGEKVFLECVQDMDHENMFWYRQDPGLGLRLIYFSYDVKMKEKGDIPEGYSVSREKKERFSLILESASTNQTSMYLCASSPGQTTFVNTEAFFGQGTRLTVV.

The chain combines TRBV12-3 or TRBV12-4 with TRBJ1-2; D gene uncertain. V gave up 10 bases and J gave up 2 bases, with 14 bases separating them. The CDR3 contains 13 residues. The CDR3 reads CATAGRLNYGYTF. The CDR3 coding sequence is TGTGCCACCGCGGGGAGGCTAAACTATGGCTACACCTTC.